This TCR beta chain came from a study of radiotherapy plus CTLA-4 blockade in lung cancer. Study-level background: Among patients, 15% to 20% showed objective responses, and about 31% had disease control.

Germline V CDR1 and CDR2: SGDLS, YYNGEE. V shed 2 bases and J shed 5 bases, with 11 bases lying between them. This CDR3 spans 14 amino acids. Chemo-refractory metastatic non-small-cell lung cancer patients received focal radiation with ipilimumab CTLA-4 blockade. Findings and limits, study-wide: Response, reportedly, was best predicted by interferon-beta along with early blood T cell clone dynamics.

About this clone: Antigen: not known.

Clones were sequenced by immunoSEQ multiplex PCR, and TCRdb holds only the in-frame ones, with some missing. Among tens of thousands of clones listed, just over 75% were seen once. The input for sequencing was peripheral blood, taken from a patient treated with radiotherapy plus ipilimumab. J is TRBJ2-1 and V is TRBV9; tentatively, D is TRBD1 (5 bases). This clonotype originated in a human donor with non-small cell lung cancer who had a partial response to radiotherapy plus ipilimumab. This CDR3 is CASSVQVGDNEQFF. CDR3 sequence (DNA): TGTGCCAGCAGCGTCCAGGTAGGGGACAATGAGCAGTTCTTC.